This T cell receptor (beta chain) was sequenced during a study of blood T cell repertoires in COVID-19. Trimming removed 5 bases at V and 8 bases at J, with 12 bases between. This CDR3 region has 13 residues. CDR1 and CDR2 from the germline V gene are SGHTA and FQGTGA. Libraries were prepared by immunoSEQ multiplex PCR; TCRdb keeps only in-frame clonotypes and omits some of them. In the table there are approximately 300,000 clones, around nine tenths of which are singletons. This chain connects TRBV7-3 to TRBJ1-4; perhaps TRBD1 as D (5 bases). The sample consisted of peripheral blood. The receptor was derived from a man between 25 and 39 years old with acute or convalescent COVID-19. The CDR3 DNA reads as TGTGCCAGCAGCCCCGCGGGGGTCGAAAAACTGTTTTTT. Translation gives CASSPAGVEKLFF.